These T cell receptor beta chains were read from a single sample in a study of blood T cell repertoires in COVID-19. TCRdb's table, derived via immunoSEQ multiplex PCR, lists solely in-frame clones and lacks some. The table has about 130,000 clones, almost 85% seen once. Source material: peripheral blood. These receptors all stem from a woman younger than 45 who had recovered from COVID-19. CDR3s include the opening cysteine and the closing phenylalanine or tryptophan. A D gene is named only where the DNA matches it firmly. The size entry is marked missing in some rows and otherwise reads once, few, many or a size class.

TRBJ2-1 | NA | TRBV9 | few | CASSARGNEQFF | TGTGCCAGCAGCGCCAGGGGTAATGAGCAGTTCTTC
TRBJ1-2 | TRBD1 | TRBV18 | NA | CASSLGQATDGYTF | TGTGCCAGCTCACTAGGACAGGCCACGGATGGCTACACCTTC
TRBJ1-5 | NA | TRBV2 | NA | CASSEWPGNQPQHF | TGTGCCAGCAGTGAGTGGCCAGGCAATCAGCCCCAGCATTTT
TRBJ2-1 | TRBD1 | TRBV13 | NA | CASSLLGTGAWEQFF | TGTGCCAGCAGCTTATTGGGGACAGGGGCTTGGGAGCAGTTCTTC
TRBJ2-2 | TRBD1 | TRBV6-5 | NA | CASRPGQGRTGELFF | TGTGCCAGCAGGCCGGGACAGGGTCGGACCGGGGAGCTGTTTTTT
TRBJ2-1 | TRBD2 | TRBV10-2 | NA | CASKGGLVVVEQFF | TGCGCCAGCAAGGGGGGACTAGTTGTTGTTGAGCAGTTCTTC
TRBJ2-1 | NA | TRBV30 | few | CAWSVAGGARQHEQFF | TGTGCCTGGAGTGTAGCTGGGGGCGCTCGCCAACATGAGCAGTTCTTC
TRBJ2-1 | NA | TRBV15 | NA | CATLQASSYNEQFF | TGTGCCACGCTCCAGGCGAGCTCCTACAATGAGCAGTTCTTC
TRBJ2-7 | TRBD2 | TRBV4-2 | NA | CASSQPRGGETEQYF | TGTGCCAGCAGCCAACCTCGGGGGGGGGAAACCGAGCAGTACTTC
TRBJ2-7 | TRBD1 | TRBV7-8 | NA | CASSYDSGTGAWEQYF | TGTGCCAGCAGCTATGACTCCGGGACAGGGGCTTGGGAGCAGTACTTC
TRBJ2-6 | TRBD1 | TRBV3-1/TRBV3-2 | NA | CASRRKGQGAPSGANVLTF | TGTGCCAGCAGACGGAAAGGACAGGGGGCACCCTCTGGGGCCAACGTCCTGACTTTC
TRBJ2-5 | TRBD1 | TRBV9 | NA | CASSTQGVETQYF | TGTGCCAGCAGCACACAGGGGGTCGAGACCCAGTACTTC
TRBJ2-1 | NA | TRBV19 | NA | CASSIGQPNEQFF | TGTGCCAGTAGTATCGGACAGCCCAATGAGCAGTTCTTC
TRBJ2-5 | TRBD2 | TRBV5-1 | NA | CASSPGLAGGPGGTTQYF | TGCGCCAGCAGCCCGGGACTAGCGGGAGGGCCGGGCGGGACGACCCAGTACTTC
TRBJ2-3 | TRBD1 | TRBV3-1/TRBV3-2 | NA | CASSHWTGTGDTQYF | TGTGCCAGCAGCCATTGGACAGGGACAGGAGATACGCAGTATTTT
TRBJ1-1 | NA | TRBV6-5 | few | CASSNEVNTEAFF | TGTGCCAGCAGCAATGAGGTGAACACTGAAGCTTTCTTT
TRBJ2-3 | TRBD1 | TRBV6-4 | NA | CASSAGTGSRLDTQYF | TGTGCCAGCAGTGCCGGGACAGGGAGTAGATTAGATACGCAGTATTTT
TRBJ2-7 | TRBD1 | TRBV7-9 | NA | CASSNGTGFHEQYF | TGTGCCAGCAGCAACGGGACAGGGTTCCACGAGCAGTACTTC
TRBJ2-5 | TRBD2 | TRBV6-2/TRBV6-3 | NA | CASSYSAGDPQETQYF | TGTGCCAGCAGTTACTCGGCGGGGGACCCCCAAGAGACCCAGTACTTC
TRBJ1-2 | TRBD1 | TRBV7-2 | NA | CASSPTGTGGQRGYGYTF | TGTGCCAGCAGCCCTACCGGGACAGGGGGCCAGCGCGGGTATGGCTACACCTTC
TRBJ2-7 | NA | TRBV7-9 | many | CASSPGLYEQYF | TGTGCCAGCAGCCCAGGGCTCTACGAGCAGTACTTC
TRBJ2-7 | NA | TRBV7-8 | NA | CASSYRDSGYEQYF | TGTGCCAGCAGCTACCGGGACTCGGGCTACGAGCAGTACTTC
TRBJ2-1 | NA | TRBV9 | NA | CASSVGSGSYNEQFF | TGTGCCAGCAGCGTAGGTAGCGGTTCCTACAATGAGCAGTTCTTC
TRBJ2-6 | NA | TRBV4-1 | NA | CASSQGLAQSGANVLTF | TGCGCCAGCAGCCAAGGACTGGCGCAATCTGGGGCCAACGTCCTGACTTTC
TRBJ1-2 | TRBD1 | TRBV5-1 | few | CASSLIGQGVVYGYTF | TGCGCCAGCAGCCTCATCGGACAGGGGGTGGTCTATGGCTACACCTTC
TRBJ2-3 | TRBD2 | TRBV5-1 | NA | CASSLAGTSGGADTQYF | TGCGCCAGCAGCTTGGCCGGGACTAGCGGGGGGGCCGATACGCAGTATTTT
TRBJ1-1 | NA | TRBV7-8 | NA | CASSSPGGTEAFF | TGTGCCAGCAGCTCCCCCGGAGGAACTGAAGCTTTCTTT
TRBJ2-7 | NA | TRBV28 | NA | CASSGTRSYEQYF | TGTGCCAGCAGTGGGACACGGTCCTACGAGCAGTACTTC
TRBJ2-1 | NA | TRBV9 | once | CASSAEDSSYNEQFF | TGTGCCAGCAGCGCCGAAGATAGCTCCTACAATGAGCAGTTCTTC
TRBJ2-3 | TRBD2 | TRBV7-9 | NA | CASRQSGVSTDTQYF | TGTGCCAGCAGACAGAGCGGGGTCTCCACAGATACGCAGTATTTT
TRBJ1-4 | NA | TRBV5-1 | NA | CASSLWAGSNEKLFF | TGCGCCAGCAGCTTGTGGGCCGGCTCTAATGAAAAACTGTTTTTT
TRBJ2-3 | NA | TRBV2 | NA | CASSGATSTDTQYF | TGTGCCAGCTCAGGGGCTACTAGCACAGATACGCAGTATTTT
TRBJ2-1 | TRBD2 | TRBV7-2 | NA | CASNPGLAYNEQFF | TGTGCCAGCAACCCGGGACTAGCGTATAATGAGCAGTTCTTC
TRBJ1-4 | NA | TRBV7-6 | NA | CASSRRSGVGEKLFF | TGTGCCAGCAGCCGACGGTCGGGGGTTGGTGAAAAACTGTTTTTT
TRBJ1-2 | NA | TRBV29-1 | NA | CSVDGPEYKGYTF | TGCAGCGTTGATGGGCCTGAATATAAGGGCTACACCTTC
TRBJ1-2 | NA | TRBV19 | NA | CASTPRSGGGYTF | TGTGCCAGTACCCCCCGGTCCGGGGGTGGCTACACCTTC
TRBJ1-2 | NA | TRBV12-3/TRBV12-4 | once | CASSLSVSYGYTF | TGTGCCAGCAGTTTATCGGTCTCCTATGGCTACACCTTC
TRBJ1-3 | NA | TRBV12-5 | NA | CASGLEYRGNTIYF | TGTGCTAGTGGTTTGGAATACAGAGGAAACACCATATATTTT
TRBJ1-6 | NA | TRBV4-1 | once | CASSQPNFGTLGNSPLHF | TGCGCCAGCAGCCAACCTAATTTCGGGACTTTAGGGAATTCACCCCTCCACTTT
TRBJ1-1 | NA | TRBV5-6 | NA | CASSLRGSLNTEAFF | TGTGCCAGCAGCCTCAGGGGATCGTTGAACACTGAAGCTTTCTTT
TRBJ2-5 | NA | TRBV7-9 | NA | CASSLVTGEETQYF | TGTGCCAGCAGCTTGGTGACGGGGGAAGAGACCCAGTACTTC
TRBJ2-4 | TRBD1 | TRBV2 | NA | CASSGQAGAKNIQYF | TGTGCCAGCAGCGGACAGGCGGGAGCCAAAAACATTCAGTACTTC
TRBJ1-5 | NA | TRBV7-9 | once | CASSPGSPVAARNQPQHF | TGTGCCAGCAGCCCCGGGTCCCCCGTGGCAGCTCGCAATCAGCCCCAGCATTTT
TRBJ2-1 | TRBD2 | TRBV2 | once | CASRFTSGSSSYNEQFF | TGTGCCAGCAGATTTACTAGCGGGAGCAGTTCCTACAATGAGCAGTTCTTC
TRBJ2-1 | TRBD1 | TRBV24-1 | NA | CATSDNGQGAYNEQFF | TGTGCCACCAGTGATAACGGACAGGGGGCGTACAATGAGCAGTTCTTC
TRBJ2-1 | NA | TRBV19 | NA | CASSADLPPRLDEQFF | TGTGCCAGTAGTGCCGATTTACCACCGAGGCTGGATGAGCAGTTCTTC
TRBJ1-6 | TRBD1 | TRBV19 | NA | CASRGGTGGSGVYNSPLHF | TGTGCCAGTAGGGGAGGGACAGGGGGATCCGGCGTCTATAATTCACCCCTCCACTTT
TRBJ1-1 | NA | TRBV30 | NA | CAWSVSLNTEAFF | TGTGCCTGGAGTGTGAGTTTGAACACTGAAGCTTTCTTT
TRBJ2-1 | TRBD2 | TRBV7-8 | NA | CASSLVLAVDYNEQFF | TGTGCCAGCAGCTTAGTTCTAGCGGTTGACTACAATGAGCAGTTCTTC
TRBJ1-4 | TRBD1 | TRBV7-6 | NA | CASSLVPDRVDVGTNEKLFF | TGTGCCAGCAGCTTAGTCCCGGACAGGGTGGATGTAGGAACTAATGAAAAACTGTTTTTT